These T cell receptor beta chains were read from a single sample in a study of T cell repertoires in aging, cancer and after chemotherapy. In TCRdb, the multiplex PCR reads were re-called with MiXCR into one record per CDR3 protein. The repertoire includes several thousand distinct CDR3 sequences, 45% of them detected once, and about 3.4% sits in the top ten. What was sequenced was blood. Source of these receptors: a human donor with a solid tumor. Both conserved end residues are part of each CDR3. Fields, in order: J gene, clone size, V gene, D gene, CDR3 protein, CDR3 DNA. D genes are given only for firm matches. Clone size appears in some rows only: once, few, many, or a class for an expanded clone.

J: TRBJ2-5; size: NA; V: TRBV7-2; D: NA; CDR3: CASSHPGPQETQYF; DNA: TGTGCCAGCAGCCACCCGGGACCTCAAGAGACCCAGTACTTC
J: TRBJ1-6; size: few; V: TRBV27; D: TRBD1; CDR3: CASGRLVRDSGRYNSPLHF; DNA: TGTGCCAGCGGAAGGCTAGTACGGGACAGCGGGAGGTATAATTCACCCCTCCACTTT
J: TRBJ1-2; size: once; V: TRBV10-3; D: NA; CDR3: CAISESEGRDIYF; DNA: TGTGCCATCAGTGAGTCGGAGGGGCGGGACATATACTTC
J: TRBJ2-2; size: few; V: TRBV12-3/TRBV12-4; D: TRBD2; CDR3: CASSQLAGRTGELFF; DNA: TGTGCCAGCAGTCAACTAGCGGGCCGCACCGGGGAGCTGTTTTTT
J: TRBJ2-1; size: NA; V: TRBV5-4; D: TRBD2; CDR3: CASRPGGGNEQFF; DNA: TGTGCCAGCAGACCGGGGGGGGGGAATGAGCAGTTCTTC
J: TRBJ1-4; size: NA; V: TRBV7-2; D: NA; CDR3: CASSSDLRSGKLFF; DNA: TGTGCCAGCAGCTCCGACCTCAGGTCTGGAAAACTGTTTTTT
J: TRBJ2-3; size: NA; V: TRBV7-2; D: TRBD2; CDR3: CASSLAGTSSDTQYF; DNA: TGTGCCAGCAGCCTCGCCGGGACTAGTAGCGATACGCAGTATTTT
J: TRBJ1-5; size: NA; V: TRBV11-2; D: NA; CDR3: CASSLMPQHF; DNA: TGTGCCAGCAGCTTGATGCCCCAGCATTTT
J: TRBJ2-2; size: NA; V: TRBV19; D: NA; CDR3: CASERTPGKTGELFF; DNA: TGTGCCAGTGAACGGACGCCCGGAAAGACCGGGGAGCTGTTTTTT
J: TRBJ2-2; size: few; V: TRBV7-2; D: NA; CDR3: CASSLGGYTGELFF; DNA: TGTGCCAGCAGCTTAGGGGGGTACACCGGGGAGCTGTTTTTT
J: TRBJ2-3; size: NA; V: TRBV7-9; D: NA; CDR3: CASSRSPGQGPRVDTQYF; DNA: TGTGCCAGCAGTCGCTCCCCCGGGCAGGGGCCTCGGGTAGATACGCAGTATTTT
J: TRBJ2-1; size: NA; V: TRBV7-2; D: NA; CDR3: CASSSDKGSYNEQFF; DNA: TGTGCCAGCAGCTCAGACAAGGGGTCCTACAATGAGCAGTTCTTC
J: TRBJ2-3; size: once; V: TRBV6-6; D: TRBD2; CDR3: CASRSTSGGDTQYF; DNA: TGTGCCAGCAGATCGACTAGCGGGGGGGATACGCAGTATTTT
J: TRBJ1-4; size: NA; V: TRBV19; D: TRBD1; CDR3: CASSMLQGLGEKLFF; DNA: TGTGCCAGTAGTATGTTACAGGGGTTAGGCGAAAAACTGTTTTTT
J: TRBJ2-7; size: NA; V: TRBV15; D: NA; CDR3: CATSRGAFSYEQYF; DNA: TGTGCCACCAGCAGAGGGGCCTTCTCCTACGAGCAGTACTTC
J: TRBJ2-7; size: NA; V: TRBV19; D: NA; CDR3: CASSTSGYEQYF; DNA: TGTGCCAGTAGTACATCGGGGTACGAGCAGTACTTC
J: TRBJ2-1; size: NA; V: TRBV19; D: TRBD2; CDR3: CASSTKRTSDNEQFF; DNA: TGTGCCAGTAGTACGAAACGGACTAGCGACAATGAGCAGTTCTTC
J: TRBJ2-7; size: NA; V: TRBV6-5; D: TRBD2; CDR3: CASHPSGTLSDEQYF; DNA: TGTGCCAGCCACCCGAGCGGGACGCTCAGCGACGAGCAGTACTTC
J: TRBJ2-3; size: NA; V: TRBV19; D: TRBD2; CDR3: CASSLGLASRDTQYF; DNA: TGTGCCAGTAGCCTAGGACTAGCCTCAAGAGATACGCAGTATTTT
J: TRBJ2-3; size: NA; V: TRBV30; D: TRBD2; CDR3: CAWSKLAGVQDTQYF; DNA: TGTGCCTGGAGTAAACTAGCGGGGGTGCAAGATACGCAGTATTTT
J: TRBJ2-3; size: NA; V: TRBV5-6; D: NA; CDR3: CASSLYDTFTDTQYF; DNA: TGTGCCAGCAGCTTGTATGACACATTCACAGATACGCAGTATTTT
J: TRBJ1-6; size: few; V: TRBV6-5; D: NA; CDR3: CASSLASGAWNSPLHF; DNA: TGTGCCAGCAGTCTTGCTTCGGGGGCCTGGAATTCACCCCTCCACTTT
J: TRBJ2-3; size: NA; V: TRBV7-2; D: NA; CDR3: CASSRIGGARSTDTQYF; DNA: TGTGCCAGCAGCCGGATTGGCGGGGCCAGAAGCACAGATACGCAGTATTTT
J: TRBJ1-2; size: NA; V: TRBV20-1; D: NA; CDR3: CSARDETFLMRHGYTF; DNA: TGCAGTGCTAGAGATGAGACTTTCCTTATGCGTCATGGCTACACCTTC
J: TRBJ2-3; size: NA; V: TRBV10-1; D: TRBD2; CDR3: CASPPAGGQDTQYF; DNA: TGCGCCAGCCCCCCGGCGGGGGGACAAGATACGCAGTATTTT
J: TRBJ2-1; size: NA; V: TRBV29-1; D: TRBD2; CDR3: CSVEVAGVNNEQFF; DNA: TGCAGCGTTGAAGTAGCGGGAGTTAATAATGAGCAGTTCTTC
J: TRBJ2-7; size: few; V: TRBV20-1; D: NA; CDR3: CSANRDGVSYEQYF; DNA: TGCAGTGCTAACCGGGACGGAGTCTCCTACGAGCAGTACTTC
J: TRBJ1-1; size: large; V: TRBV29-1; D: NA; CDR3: CSAGGTEAFF; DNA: TGCAGCGCCGGGGGGACTGAAGCTTTCTTT
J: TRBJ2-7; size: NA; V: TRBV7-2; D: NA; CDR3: CASSDRYEQYF; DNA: TGTGCCAGCAGCGATCGCTACGAGCAGTACTTC
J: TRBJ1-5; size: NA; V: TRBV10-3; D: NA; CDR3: CAIRDAYSNQPQHF; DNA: TGTGCCATCAGAGACGCCTATAGCAATCAGCCCCAGCATTTT
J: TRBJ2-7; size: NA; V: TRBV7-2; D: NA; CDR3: CASSLGPSSYEQYF; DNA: TGTGCCAGCAGCTTAGGGCCAAGCTCCTACGAGCAGTACTTC